This TCR beta chain originates from a study of cytomegalovirus exposure and HLA in healthy donors. Study background: In a previous analysis, around 120 million unique TCR beta sequences were found from 170 million or so T cells. General observations from the study: Earlier analysis yielded a pattern in which most TCR beta V segments were productive about 90% or about 30% of the time. Rare TCR sequences dominated, though some public TCRs recurred in many donors. Analysis performed later found 16,951 TCR beta sequences associated with HLA alleles at 0.05 false discovery rate.

As regards this clone: The antigen is not known.

The CDR3 contains 11 residues. Per germline, CDR1 MNHEY and CDR2 SMNVEV (reference sequence). Trimming cost V 8 bases and J 7 bases, with 9 bases left between them. With 60 Vbeta and 13 Jbeta primers, the PCR was carried out. Assay used: immunoSEQ multiplex PCR; TCRdb lists only in-frame clones, some missing. In the table there are about 130,000 clones, roughly 78% of which are singletons. The V and J genes are TRBV27 and TRBJ1-5; D not certain. This TCR was sampled from a man aged 30-40 years in good health and CMV-seronegative. The sequencing sample was made of PBMCs. The chain's CDR3 is CASGQRQPQHF. The CDR3 DNA reads TGTGCCAGCGGCCAGAGGCAGCCCCAGCATTTT.